What follows are 29 T cell receptor beta chains derived from one specimen sequenced in a study of T cells in Graves' hyperthyroidism and ophthalmopathy. Amplification yielded TCR beta CDR3 regions, with RNA transcripts as the source. First-round RT-PCR targeting the TCR CDR3 was performed with the HTBI primer set. TCRdb ran MiXCR on the multiplex PCR reads and lists one entry per CDR3 protein. The data hold roughly 500,000 distinct CDR3 sequences, with roughly a quarter observed a single time. The material sequenced was blood. Source of these receptors: a woman aged 25 to 45 with Graves' ophthalmopathy.

V and J are TRBV28 and TRBJ1-5; D gene ambiguous. The CDR3 runs 16 residues. Germline V gives CDR1 MDHEN, CDR2 SYDVKM. V was clipped by 1 base and J by 3 bases, with 13 bases between them. The CDR3 DNA follows: TGTGCCAGCAGTTTATCGGGATCCCCCAACAATCAGCCCCAGCATTTT. Residues: CASSLSGSPNNQPQHF.

This clonotype was picked up many times. The chain uses TRBV7-6 and TRBJ2-7; 11 nucleotides line up with TRBD2. Germline lookup yields CDR1 SGHVS and CDR2 FNYEAQ. V dropped 5 bases and J dropped 2; count of bases not matched to a gene: 5. The CDR3 has 15 residues. DNA for the CDR3: TGTGCCAGCAGCCGGCTGACTAGCGGGGCCTACGAGCAGTACTTC. Its translation is CASSRLTSGAYEQYF.

This clonotype appeared a single time. This CDR3 is CASRISGTVYEQYF. In nucleotides, the CDR3 is TGTGCCAGCAGAATATCCGGGACAGTCTACGAGCAGTACTTC. The genes are TRBV6-2 or TRBV6-3 and TRBJ2-7, with TRBD1 identical over 7 bases. V lost 6 bases, J lost 3 bases, and 8 bases stayed unmatched. The CDR3 has 14 amino acids. Germline-derived CDR1 and CDR2 are MNHEY and SVGEGT.

As regards this clonotype: A much larger clone is a single base away; this may be a read error. The J gene is TRBJ2-7, the V gene TRBV28; 10 bases align to TRBD1. The CDR3 runs to 15 residues. Per the germline V gene, CDR1 is MDHEN and CDR2 is SYDVKM. J was trimmed by 5 bases and V by 4 bases; bases with no gene match: 8. CDR3 sequence (DNA): TGTGCCAGCAGTTCTCCCGAGGGGACAGGGGACGAGCAGTACGTC. Translation: CASSSPEGTGDEQYV.

The chain recombines TRBV10-3 with TRBJ2-7; possible D gene TRBD2, 5 bases. Trimming stripped 0 bases from V and 6 bases from J, with 18 bases between. Germline CDR1 and CDR2: ENHRY and SYGVKD. The CDR3 covers 16 residues. CDR3 sequence (DNA): TGTGCCATCAGTGAGTCCGGGTCGGCGGGCCCCCTCGAGCAGTACTTC. Protein product: CAISESGSAGPLEQYF.

A remark on this clonotype: A much larger clone lies a single base off, so this may be a read error. The genes are TRBV19 and TRBJ1-1, with 7 bases that match TRBD1. V was clipped by 6 bases and J by 8 bases; unmatched bases: 12. Germline V CDR1 and CDR2: LNHDA, SQIVND (reference sequence). This CDR3 has 14 residues. CDR3 coding DNA: TGTGCCAGTAGGATCAAGACAGGGACCGGGGAAGCTTTCTTT. This encodes CASRIKTGTGEAFF.

The chain couples TRBV12-3 or TRBV12-4 to TRBJ2-7; tentative D call: TRBD2 (6 bases). The germline V and J ends were trimmed by 4 bases and 4 bases, with 17 bases remaining between them. This CDR3 is built from 15 residues. CDR3 DNA sequence: TGTGCCAGCAGTTCCGTTGGAGGGACGACTTACGAGCAGTACTTC. Protein product: CASSSVGGTTYEQYF.

In this sample, this clonotype turned up many times. The rearrangement joins TRBV30 to TRBJ2-2; no definite D call. CDR3 length equals 13 residues. The V end was cut by 0 bases, the J end by 6 bases, with 8 bases between. Germline CDR1 and CDR2: GTSNPN and SVGIG (reference sequence). CDR3 nucleotides: TGTGCCTGGAGTGTACGGTCGTCCGGGGAGCTGTTTTTT. Protein: CAWSVRSSGELFF. The full variable domain, rest sourced from reference TRBV30 and TRBJ2-2, is SQTIHQWPATLVQPVGSPLSLECTVEGTSNPNLYWYRQAAGRGLQLLFYSVGIGQISSEVPQNLSASRPQDRQFILSSKKLLLSDSGFYLCAWSVRSSGELFFGEGSRLTVL.

In this sample, this clonotype turned up many times. The chain carries TRBV6-1 and TRBJ1-2, with 8 bases lining up with TRBD1. Germline CDR1 and CDR2: MNHNS and SASEGT. This CDR3 contains 15 residues. The V and J ends lost 5 bases and 4 bases, in that order; junction bases with no gene match: 9. This CDR3 is CASSKTTGEIYGYTF. The CDR3 nucleotides read TGTGCCAGCAGTAAGACGACAGGGGAAATCTATGGCTACACCTTC.

This clonotype was counted at least ten times. The chain links TRBV20-1 to TRBJ1-2; the match to TRBD1 covers 8 bases. Germline-derived CDR1 and CDR2 are DFQATT and SNEGSKA (reference sequence). V shed 4 bases and J 2 bases; nucleotides not matched to a gene: 3. The CDR3 extends over 13 amino acids. CDR3 sequence reads: CSATGGLNYGYTF. The CDR3, as DNA: TGCAGTGCTACAGGGGGCCTAAACTATGGCTACACCTTC.

There are many counts of this clonotype. This chain joins TRBV7-3 and TRBJ2-5; TRBD2 is a possible D gene (7 bases). The CDR3 loop spans 14 amino acids. V was shortened by 5 bases and J by 5 bases, with 15 bases between the two germline ends. In germline, CDR1 is SGHTA, CDR2 FQGTGA. This CDR3 is CASSRWGGGETQYF. CDR3 nucleotide sequence: TGTGCCAGCAGCCGCTGGGGGGGCGGTGAGACCCAGTACTTC.

This sequence joins TRBV6-4 and TRBJ2-7; D is perhaps TRBD1 (6 bases). This CDR3 has 15 residues. CDR1 is MRHNA and CDR2 is SNTAGT in the germline V gene. V gave up 7 bases and J gave up 2 bases, with 18 bases separating them. The CDR3, as DNA: TGTGCCAGCACTACTACCTGGACAGTAACCTACGAGCAGTACTTC. Its translation is CASTTTWTVTYEQYF.

The chain carries TRBV4-1 and TRBJ2-6; 7 positions agree with TRBD1. The CDR3 spans 19 residues. CDR1 is MGHRA, CDR2 YSYEKL, per germline. After removal of 3 bases from V and 0 bases from J, the junction contained 11 bases not matched to a gene. In DNA form, the CDR3 reads TGCGCCAGCAGCCAGTCCCCGGGACAGCAGTTCTCTGGGGCCAACGTCCTGACTTTC. Its protein product is CASSQSPGQQFSGANVLTF.

This clonotype was detected ten times or more. The chain couples TRBV12-3 or TRBV12-4 to TRBJ1-2; D call uncertain. Trimming cost V 2 bases and J 8 bases, with 12 bases left between them. The CDR3 covers 13 residues. CDR3 nucleotide sequence: TGTGCCAGCAGTTTAAGGGCAGCGGAAGGCTACACCTTC. Its protein product is CASSLRAAEGYTF.

This clonotype was counted only a few times. CDR3 coding DNA: TGTGCCAGCAGCCCATCGTTCCCCGGACAGGGGAAGGAGACCCAGTACTTC. Protein sequence: CASSPSFPGQGKETQYF. J is TRBJ2-5 and V is TRBV7-3; 9 bases fit TRBD1. This CDR3 has 17 residues. Trimming removed 5 bases from V and 5 bases from J; junction bases left unmatched: 15. The germline V gene encodes CDR1 SGHTA and CDR2 FQGTGA.

This clonotype turned up a few times. The chain joins TRBV2 to TRBJ1-1, with 7 bases identical to TRBD1. The germline CDR1 and CDR2 sequences are SNHLY and FYNNEI. CDR3 size: 20 residues. The V segment lost 1 base and the J segment 0 bases; nucleotides outside the gene matches: 17. The CDR3 is CASSEGGETGVLFMNTEAFF. Here the CDR3 DNA reads TGTGCCAGCAGTGAAGGGGGGGAAACAGGGGTCCTCTTCATGAACACTGAAGCTTTCTTT.

At least ten counts were recorded for this clonotype. V gene TRBV19 combines with J gene TRBJ2-7; a possible D gene is TRBD2 (5 bases). The germline CDR1 and CDR2 sequences are LNHDA and SQIVND (reference sequence). Trimming cost V 5 bases and J 1 base, with 15 bases left between them. This CDR3 spans 15 amino acids. The CDR3 loop reads CASSEGDGLSYEQYF. The CDR3 DNA reads TGTGCCAGTAGTGAGGGAGACGGCCTTTCCTACGAGCAGTACTTC.

This clonotype was observed many times. The chain has TRBV7-2 and TRBJ2-7; the D gene is possibly TRBD2 (6 bases). V was cut by 4 bases and J by 2 bases, with 18 bases left in between. The CDR3 is 16 residues long. Germline values: CDR1 SGHTA, CDR2 FQGNSA. Here the CDR3 reads CASSSGADPSPYEQYF. The CDR3 nucleotides are TGTGCCAGCAGCTCGGGAGCGGACCCTTCGCCCTACGAGCAGTACTTC.

The chain has TRBV7-2 and TRBJ2-5; 9 bases align to TRBD2. V lost 1 base and J lost 6; bases outside the gene matches: 6. The CDR3 has 15 residues. The germline V gene encodes CDR1 SGHTA and CDR2 FQGNSA. CDR3 sequence reads: CASSLGGGRAKTQYF. The CDR3 DNA is TGTGCCAGCAGCTTAGGTGGCGGGAGGGCCAAGACCCAGTACTTC.

This clonotype was seen a handful of times. This chain links TRBV12-3 or TRBV12-4 with TRBJ2-4; a possible D gene is TRBD2 (5 bases). V was trimmed by 4 bases and J by 7 bases, leaving 17 bases between them. The length of the CDR3 is 15 residues. The CDR3 DNA sequence: TGTGCCAGCAGTTCTTCTAGGGCCCGAGGGAACATTCAGTACTTC. This sequence encodes CASSSSRARGNIQYF.

The genes are TRBV20-1 and TRBJ1-1; tentatively, D is TRBD1 (5 bases). V lost 5 bases and J 0 bases, leaving 10 bases between the germline ends. The CDR3 loop spans 13 amino acids. Germline loops: CDR1 DFQATT, CDR2 SNEGSKA (reference sequence). CDR3 nucleotides: TGCAGTGCTTTCCAGGGCATGAACACTGAAGCTTTCTTT. Translating it yields CSAFQGMNTEAFF.

This clonotype occurred a few times. The J gene is TRBJ2-5, the V gene TRBV20-1; unclear D gene. Trimming pared 0 bases from V and 1 base from J, leaving 21 bases between. This CDR3 is 18 amino acids long. Germline V gene lookup returns CDR1 DFQATT and CDR2 SNEGSKA (reference sequence). This CDR3 is CSARDSTPLTGVQETQYF. DNA of the CDR3: TGCAGTGCTAGAGACTCTACACCCCTGACGGGTGTCCAAGAGACCCAGTACTTC.

At least ten counts were recorded for this clonotype. The chain recombines TRBV6-1 with TRBJ1-5; D is ambiguous. V shed 6 bases and J shed 5 bases, with 11 bases lying between them. In germline, CDR1 is MNHNS, CDR2 SASEGT. The CDR3 is 13 residues long. The CDR3 nucleotides are TGTGCCAGCAGCGACATGGGCGATCAGCCCCAGCATTTT. Protein product: CASSDMGDQPQHF.

This clonotype has at least ten counts. The chain joins TRBV11-2 to TRBJ1-2; 10 bases are shared with TRBD1. CDR1 SGHAT and CDR2 FQNNGV come from the germline V gene. V lost 5 bases, J lost 8 bases, and 11 bases stayed unmatched. The CDR3 totals 15 residues. Written as DNA, the CDR3 is TGTGCCAGCAGCGCACGCAAGGGGACAGGGGTCGGCTACACCTTC. Residues: CASSARKGTGVGYTF.

The V and J genes are TRBV12-5 and TRBJ1-1, with a tentative D call TRBD1 (5 bases). CDR3 length: 14 amino acids. V was clipped by 6 bases and J by 1 base, with 12 bases between them. Looked up from germline, CDR1 is LGHNT and CDR2 is FRNRAP. CDR3 protein: CASGSWGRNTEAFF. The CDR3 nucleotides are TGTGCTAGTGGATCGTGGGGGAGGAACACTGAAGCTTTCTTT.

This clonotype was seen more than once but under ten times. The CDR3 loop reads CASSEPGTWRYEQYF. For the CDR3, the DNA is TGTGCCAGCAGTGAACCCGGGACGTGGAGGTACGAGCAGTACTTC. The V gene is TRBV6-1, the J gene TRBJ2-7; D possibly matches TRBD1 or TRBD2 (5 bases each). Trimming took off 2 bases at V and 4 bases at J, with 15 bases between the two ends. Germline V gene sequence: CDR1 MNHNS, CDR2 SASEGT. This CDR3 has 15 amino acids.

Comment on this clonotype: The junction does not match germline at one end; this may be a read error. The chain has TRBV5-6 and TRBJ1-2; D remains ambiguous. Looked up from germline, CDR1 is SGHDT and CDR2 is YYEEEE. This CDR3 is built from 11 residues. CDR3 region: CASSLGQPPVF. The CDR3 DNA reads TGTGCCAGCAGCTTGGGGCAGCCCCCCGTCTTC.

There are many counts of this clonotype. The genes are TRBV20-1 and TRBJ1-5; D gene uncertain. The germline gives CDR1 DFQATT, CDR2 SNEGSKA (reference sequence). The CDR3 consists of 16 residues. V shed 0 bases and J shed 5 bases, with 17 bases lying between them. Here the CDR3 DNA reads TGCAGTGCTAGAGAGCCTACCGAGGTGGTCCATCAGCCCCAGCATTTT. Residues: CSAREPTEVVHQPQHF.

This clonotype has at least ten counts. V gene TRBV4-3 combines with J gene TRBJ1-6, with 7 bases lining up with TRBD1. There are 18 residues in the CDR3. Trimming at V came to 0 bases and at J to 5 bases, leaving 10 bases not matched to a gene. Germline CDR1 LGHNA, CDR2 YSLEER. The CDR3 spells CASSQDVDRSTNNSPLHF. The DNA for the CDR3 is TGCGCCAGCAGCCAAGACGTGGACAGGAGCACAAATAATTCACCCCTCCACTTT.